This record covers a single TCR beta chain. In the source study's methods: Amplification of reference gene primers was used by the study to estimate nucleated cell counts. TCRdb keeps only in-frame clones here, not all; method: immunoSEQ multiplex PCR. V, J and clone size reflect that table, while D and trimming were determined from the DNA. Of fewer than 200,000 clones listed, around 90% are singletons. The data originate from a study of blood T cell repertoires in COVID-19. Study at large: Acute and convalescent COVID-19 samples came from the United States, Italy and Spain. T cells, B-cell-depleted T cells, or PBMCs provided the cDNA or gDNA that served as material.

CDR1 and CDR2 from the germline V gene are MDHEN and SYDVKM. The CDR3 has 14 amino acids. The V gene lost 6 bases and the J gene lost 2 bases, with 13 bases spanning the gap. The clonotype originates from a man aged 50-59 years with acute or convalescent COVID-19. The sample taken for sequencing was peripheral blood. The chain uses TRBV28 and TRBJ1-2; D uncertain. The CDR3 coding sequence is TGTGCCAGCAGCCCCCCGACACGAAACTATGGCTACACCTTC. It yields the protein CASSPPTRNYGYTF.